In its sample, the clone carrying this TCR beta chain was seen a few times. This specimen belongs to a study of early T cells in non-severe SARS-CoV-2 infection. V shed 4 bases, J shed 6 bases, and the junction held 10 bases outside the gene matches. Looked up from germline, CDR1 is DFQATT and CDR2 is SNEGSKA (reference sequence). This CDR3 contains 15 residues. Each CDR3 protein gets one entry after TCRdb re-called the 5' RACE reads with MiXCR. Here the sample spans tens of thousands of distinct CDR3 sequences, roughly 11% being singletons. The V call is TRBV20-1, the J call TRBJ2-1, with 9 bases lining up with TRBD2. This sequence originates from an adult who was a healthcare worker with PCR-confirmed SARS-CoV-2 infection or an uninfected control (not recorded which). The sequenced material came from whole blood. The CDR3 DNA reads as TGCAGTGCTAAAGGCGGGGGGGCCTTTGTCAATGAGCAGTTCTTC. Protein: CSAKGGGAFVNEQFF.